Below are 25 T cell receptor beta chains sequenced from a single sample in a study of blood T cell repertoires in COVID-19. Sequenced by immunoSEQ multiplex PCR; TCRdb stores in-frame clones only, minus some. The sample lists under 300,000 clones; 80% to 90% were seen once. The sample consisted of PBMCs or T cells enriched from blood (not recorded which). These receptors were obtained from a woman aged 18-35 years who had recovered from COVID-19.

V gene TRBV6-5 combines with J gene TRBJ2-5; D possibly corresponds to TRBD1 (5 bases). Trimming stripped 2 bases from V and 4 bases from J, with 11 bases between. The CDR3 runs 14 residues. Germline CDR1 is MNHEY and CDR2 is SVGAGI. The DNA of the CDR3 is TGTGCCAGCAGTTACGGGTGGGGCCCAGAGACCCAGTACTTC. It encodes CASSYGWGPETQYF.

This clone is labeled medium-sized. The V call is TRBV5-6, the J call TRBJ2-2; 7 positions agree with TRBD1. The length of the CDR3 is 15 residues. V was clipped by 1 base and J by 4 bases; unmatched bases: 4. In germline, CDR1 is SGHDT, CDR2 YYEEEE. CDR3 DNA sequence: TGTGCCAGCAGCTTGTTACAGGGGAGCACCGGGGAGCTGTTTTTT. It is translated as CASSLLQGSTGELFF. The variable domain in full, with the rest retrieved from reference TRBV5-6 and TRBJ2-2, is DAGVTQSPTHLIKTRGQQVTLRCSPKSGHDTVSWYQQALGQGPQFIFQYYEEEERQRGNFPDRFSGHQFPNYSSELNVNALLLGDSALYLCASSLLQGSTGELFFGEGSRLTVL.

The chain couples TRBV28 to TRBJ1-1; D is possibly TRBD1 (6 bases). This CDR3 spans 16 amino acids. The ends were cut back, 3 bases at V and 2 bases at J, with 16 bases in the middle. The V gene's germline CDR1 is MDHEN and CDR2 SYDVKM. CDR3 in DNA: TGTGCCAGCAGTTTTACAGGGACACTTGAAAACACTGAAGCTTTCTTT. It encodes CASSFTGTLENTEAFF.

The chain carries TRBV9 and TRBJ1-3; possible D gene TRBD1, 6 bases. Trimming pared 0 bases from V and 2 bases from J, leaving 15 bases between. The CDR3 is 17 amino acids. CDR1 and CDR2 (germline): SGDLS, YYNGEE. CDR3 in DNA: TGTGCCAGCAGCGTAGGTCTCAGGGGACCCCCTGGAAACACCATATATTTT. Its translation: CASSVGLRGPPGNTIYF.

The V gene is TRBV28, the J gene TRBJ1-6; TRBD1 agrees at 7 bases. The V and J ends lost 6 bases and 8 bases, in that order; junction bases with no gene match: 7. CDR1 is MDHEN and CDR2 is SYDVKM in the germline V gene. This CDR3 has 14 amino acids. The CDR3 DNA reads TGTGCCAGCAGCCGAACAGGGGTTGATTCACCCCTCCACTTT. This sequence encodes CASSRTGVDSPLHF.

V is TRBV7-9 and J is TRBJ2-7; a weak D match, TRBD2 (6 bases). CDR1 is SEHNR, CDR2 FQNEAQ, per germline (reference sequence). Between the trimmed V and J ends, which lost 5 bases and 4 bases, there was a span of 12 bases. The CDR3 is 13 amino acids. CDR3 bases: TGTGCCAGCAGCATGCCCGGGGGTTACGAGCAGTACTTC. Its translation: CASSMPGGYEQYF.

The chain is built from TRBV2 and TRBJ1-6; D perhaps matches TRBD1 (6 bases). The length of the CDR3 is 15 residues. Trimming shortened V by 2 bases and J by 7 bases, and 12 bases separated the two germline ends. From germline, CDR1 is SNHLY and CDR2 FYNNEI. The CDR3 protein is CASSELGARNSPLHF. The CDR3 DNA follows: TGTGCCAGCAGTGAATTGGGGGCGAGGAATTCACCCCTCCACTTT.

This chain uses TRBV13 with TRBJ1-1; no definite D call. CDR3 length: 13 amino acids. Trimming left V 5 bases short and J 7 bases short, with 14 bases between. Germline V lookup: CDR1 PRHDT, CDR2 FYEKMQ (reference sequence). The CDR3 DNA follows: TGTGCCAGCAGCATCAAACCGTTAGTTGAAGCTTTCTTT. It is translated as CASSIKPLVEAFF.

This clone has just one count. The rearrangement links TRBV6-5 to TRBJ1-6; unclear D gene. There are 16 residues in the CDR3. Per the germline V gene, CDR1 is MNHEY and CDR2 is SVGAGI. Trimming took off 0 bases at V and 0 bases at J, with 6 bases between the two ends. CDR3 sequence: CASSYSWSSYNSPLHF. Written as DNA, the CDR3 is TGTGCCAGCAGTTACTCGTGGAGCTCCTATAATTCACCCCTCCACTTT.

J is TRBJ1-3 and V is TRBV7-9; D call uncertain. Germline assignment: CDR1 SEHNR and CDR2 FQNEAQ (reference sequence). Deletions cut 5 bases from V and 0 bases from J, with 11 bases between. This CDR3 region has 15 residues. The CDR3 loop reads CASSPRGDSGNTIYF. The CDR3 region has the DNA TGTGCCAGCAGCCCCAGAGGAGACTCTGGAAACACCATATATTTT. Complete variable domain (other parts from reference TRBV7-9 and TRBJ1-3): DTGVSQNPRHKITKRGQNVTFRCDPISEHNRLYWYRQTLGQGPEFLTYFQNEAQLEKSRLLSDRFSAERPKGSFSTLEIQRTEQGDSAMYLCASSPRGDSGNTIYFGEGSWLTVV.

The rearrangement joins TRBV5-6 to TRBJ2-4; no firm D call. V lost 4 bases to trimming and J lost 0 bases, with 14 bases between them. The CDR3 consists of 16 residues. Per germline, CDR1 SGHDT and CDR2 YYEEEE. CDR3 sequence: CASSQDWPLAKNIQYF. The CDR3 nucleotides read TGTGCCAGCAGCCAAGACTGGCCCCTAGCCAAAAACATTCAGTACTTC. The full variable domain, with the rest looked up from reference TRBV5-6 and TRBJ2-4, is DAGVTQSPTHLIKTRGQQVTLRCSPKSGHDTVSWYQQALGQGPQFIFQYYEEEERQRGNFPDRFSGHQFPNYSSELNVNALLLGDSALYLCASSQDWPLAKNIQYFGAGTRLSVL.

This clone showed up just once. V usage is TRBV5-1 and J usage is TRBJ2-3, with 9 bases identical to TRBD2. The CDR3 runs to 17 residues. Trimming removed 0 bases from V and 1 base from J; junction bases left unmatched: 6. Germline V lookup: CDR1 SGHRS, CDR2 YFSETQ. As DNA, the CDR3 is TGCGCCAGCAGCTTGGGCGGGGGGGCATTAGGCACAGATACGCAGTATTTT. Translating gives CASSLGGGALGTDTQYF. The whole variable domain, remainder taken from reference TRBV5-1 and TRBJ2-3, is KAGVTQTPRYLIKTRGQQVTLSCSPISGHRSVSWYQQTPGQGLQFLFEYFSETQRNKGNFPGRFSGRQFSNSRSEMNVSTLELGDSALYLCASSLGGGALGTDTQYFGPGTRLTVL.

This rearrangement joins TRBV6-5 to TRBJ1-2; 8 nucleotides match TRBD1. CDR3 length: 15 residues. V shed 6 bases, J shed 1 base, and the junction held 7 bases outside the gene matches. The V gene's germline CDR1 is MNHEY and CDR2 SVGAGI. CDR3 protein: CASRRDRGNNYGYTF. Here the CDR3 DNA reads TGTGCCAGCAGACGAGACAGGGGAAATAACTATGGCTACACCTTC.

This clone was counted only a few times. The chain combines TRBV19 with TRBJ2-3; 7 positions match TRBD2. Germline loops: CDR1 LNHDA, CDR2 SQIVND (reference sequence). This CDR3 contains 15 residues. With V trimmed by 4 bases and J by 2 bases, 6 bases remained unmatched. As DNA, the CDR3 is TGTGCCAGTAGTAAAAGCGGGGTCCCCACAGATACGCAGTATTTT. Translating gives CASSKSGVPTDTQYF.

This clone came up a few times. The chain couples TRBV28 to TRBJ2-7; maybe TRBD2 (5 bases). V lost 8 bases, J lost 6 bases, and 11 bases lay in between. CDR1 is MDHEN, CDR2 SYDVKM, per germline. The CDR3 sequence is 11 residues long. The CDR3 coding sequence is TGTGCCAGCGTGCTACGGGGCGAGCAGTACTTC. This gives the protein CASVLRGEQYF.

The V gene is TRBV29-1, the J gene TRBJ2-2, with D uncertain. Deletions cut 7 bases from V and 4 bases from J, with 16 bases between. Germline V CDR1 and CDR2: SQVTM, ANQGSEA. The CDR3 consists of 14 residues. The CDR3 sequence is CSAERGIGTGELFF. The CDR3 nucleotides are TGCAGCGCAGAGCGAGGAATTGGCACCGGGGAGCTGTTTTTT.

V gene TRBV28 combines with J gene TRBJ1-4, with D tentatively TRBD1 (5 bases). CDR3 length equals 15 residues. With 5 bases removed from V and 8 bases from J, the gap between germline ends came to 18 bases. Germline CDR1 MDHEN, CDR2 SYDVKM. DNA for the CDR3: TGTGCCAGCAGTGAACAGACGGCATGGGGCGAAAAACTGTTTTTT. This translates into CASSEQTAWGEKLFF.

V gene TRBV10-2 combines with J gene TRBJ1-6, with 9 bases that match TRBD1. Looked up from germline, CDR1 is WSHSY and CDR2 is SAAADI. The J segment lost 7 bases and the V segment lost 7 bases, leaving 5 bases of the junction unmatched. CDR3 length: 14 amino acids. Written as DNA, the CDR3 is TGCGCCAGCACCCGGACAGGGGAAAATTCACCCCTCCACTTT. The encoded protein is CASTRTGENSPLHF.

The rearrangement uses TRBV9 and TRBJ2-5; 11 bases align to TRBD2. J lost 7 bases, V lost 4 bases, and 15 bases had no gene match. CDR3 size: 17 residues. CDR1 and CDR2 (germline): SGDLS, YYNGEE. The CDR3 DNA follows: TGTGCCAGCAGCTTGGGACTAGCGGTTGGTTGGATCGGGACCCAGTACTTC. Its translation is CASSLGLAVGWIGTQYF.

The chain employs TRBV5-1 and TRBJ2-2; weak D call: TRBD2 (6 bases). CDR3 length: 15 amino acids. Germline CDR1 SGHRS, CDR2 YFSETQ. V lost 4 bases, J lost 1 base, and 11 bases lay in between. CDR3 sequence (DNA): TGCGCCAGCAGCCCGGGACTGGGGAACACCGGGGAGCTGTTTTTT. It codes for CASSPGLGNTGELFF.

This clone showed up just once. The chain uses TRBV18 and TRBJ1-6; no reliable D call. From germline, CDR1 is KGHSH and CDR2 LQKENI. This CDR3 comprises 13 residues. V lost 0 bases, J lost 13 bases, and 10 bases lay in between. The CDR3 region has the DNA TGTGCCAGCTCACCACCGGCGAGGGCCCCCCTCCACTTT. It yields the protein CASSPPARAPLHF. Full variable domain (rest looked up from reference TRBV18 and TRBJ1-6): NAGVMQNPRHLVRRRGQEARLRCSPMKGHSHVYWYRQLPEEGLKFMVYLQKENIIDESGMPKERFSAEFPKEGPSILRIQQVVRGDSAAYFCASSPPARAPLHFGNGTRLTVT.

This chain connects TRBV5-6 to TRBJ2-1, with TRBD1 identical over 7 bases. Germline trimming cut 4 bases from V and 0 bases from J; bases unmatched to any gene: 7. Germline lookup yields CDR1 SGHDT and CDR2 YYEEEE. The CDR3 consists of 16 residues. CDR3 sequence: CASSRLDRNSYNEQFF. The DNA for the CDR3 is TGTGCCAGCAGCCGCCTGGACAGGAACTCCTACAATGAGCAGTTCTTC.

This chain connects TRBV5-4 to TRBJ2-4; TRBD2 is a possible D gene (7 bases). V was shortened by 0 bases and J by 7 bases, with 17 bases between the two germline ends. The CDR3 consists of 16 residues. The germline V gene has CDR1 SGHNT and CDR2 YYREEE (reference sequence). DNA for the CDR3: TGTGCCAGCAGCTTGGGTCTACGGGGGGCTACGAACATTCAGTACTTC. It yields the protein CASSLGLRGATNIQYF.

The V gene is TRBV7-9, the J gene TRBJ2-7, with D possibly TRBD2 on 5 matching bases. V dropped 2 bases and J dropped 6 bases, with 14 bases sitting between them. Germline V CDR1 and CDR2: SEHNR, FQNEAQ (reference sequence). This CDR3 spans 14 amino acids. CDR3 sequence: CASSLSYEGFEQYF. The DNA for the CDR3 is TGTGCCAGCAGCTTATCTTATGAGGGTTTCGAGCAGTACTTC. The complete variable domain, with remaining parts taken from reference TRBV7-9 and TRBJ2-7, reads DTGVSQNPRHKITKRGQNVTFRCDPISEHNRLYWYRQTLGQGPEFLTYFQNEAQLEKSRLLSDRFSAERPKGSFSTLEIQRTEQGDSAMYLCASSLSYEGFEQYFGPGTRLTVT.

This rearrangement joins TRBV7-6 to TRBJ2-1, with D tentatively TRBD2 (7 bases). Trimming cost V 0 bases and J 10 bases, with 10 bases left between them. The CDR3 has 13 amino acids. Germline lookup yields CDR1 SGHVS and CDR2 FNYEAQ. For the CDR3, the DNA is TGTGCCAGCAGCTTAGCGGGGGGGCAAGAGCAGTTCTTC. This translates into CASSLAGGQEQFF.